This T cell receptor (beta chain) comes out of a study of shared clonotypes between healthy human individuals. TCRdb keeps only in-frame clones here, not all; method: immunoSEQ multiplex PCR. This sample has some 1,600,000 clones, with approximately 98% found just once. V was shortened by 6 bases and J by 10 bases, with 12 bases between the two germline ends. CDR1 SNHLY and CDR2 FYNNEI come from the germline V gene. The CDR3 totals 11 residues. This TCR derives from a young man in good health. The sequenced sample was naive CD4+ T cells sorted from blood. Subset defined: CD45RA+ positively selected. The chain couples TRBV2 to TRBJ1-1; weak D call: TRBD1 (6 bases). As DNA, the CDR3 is TGTGCCAGCAGCTTGGTACAGGGAGCTTTCTTT. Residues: CASSLVQGAFF.